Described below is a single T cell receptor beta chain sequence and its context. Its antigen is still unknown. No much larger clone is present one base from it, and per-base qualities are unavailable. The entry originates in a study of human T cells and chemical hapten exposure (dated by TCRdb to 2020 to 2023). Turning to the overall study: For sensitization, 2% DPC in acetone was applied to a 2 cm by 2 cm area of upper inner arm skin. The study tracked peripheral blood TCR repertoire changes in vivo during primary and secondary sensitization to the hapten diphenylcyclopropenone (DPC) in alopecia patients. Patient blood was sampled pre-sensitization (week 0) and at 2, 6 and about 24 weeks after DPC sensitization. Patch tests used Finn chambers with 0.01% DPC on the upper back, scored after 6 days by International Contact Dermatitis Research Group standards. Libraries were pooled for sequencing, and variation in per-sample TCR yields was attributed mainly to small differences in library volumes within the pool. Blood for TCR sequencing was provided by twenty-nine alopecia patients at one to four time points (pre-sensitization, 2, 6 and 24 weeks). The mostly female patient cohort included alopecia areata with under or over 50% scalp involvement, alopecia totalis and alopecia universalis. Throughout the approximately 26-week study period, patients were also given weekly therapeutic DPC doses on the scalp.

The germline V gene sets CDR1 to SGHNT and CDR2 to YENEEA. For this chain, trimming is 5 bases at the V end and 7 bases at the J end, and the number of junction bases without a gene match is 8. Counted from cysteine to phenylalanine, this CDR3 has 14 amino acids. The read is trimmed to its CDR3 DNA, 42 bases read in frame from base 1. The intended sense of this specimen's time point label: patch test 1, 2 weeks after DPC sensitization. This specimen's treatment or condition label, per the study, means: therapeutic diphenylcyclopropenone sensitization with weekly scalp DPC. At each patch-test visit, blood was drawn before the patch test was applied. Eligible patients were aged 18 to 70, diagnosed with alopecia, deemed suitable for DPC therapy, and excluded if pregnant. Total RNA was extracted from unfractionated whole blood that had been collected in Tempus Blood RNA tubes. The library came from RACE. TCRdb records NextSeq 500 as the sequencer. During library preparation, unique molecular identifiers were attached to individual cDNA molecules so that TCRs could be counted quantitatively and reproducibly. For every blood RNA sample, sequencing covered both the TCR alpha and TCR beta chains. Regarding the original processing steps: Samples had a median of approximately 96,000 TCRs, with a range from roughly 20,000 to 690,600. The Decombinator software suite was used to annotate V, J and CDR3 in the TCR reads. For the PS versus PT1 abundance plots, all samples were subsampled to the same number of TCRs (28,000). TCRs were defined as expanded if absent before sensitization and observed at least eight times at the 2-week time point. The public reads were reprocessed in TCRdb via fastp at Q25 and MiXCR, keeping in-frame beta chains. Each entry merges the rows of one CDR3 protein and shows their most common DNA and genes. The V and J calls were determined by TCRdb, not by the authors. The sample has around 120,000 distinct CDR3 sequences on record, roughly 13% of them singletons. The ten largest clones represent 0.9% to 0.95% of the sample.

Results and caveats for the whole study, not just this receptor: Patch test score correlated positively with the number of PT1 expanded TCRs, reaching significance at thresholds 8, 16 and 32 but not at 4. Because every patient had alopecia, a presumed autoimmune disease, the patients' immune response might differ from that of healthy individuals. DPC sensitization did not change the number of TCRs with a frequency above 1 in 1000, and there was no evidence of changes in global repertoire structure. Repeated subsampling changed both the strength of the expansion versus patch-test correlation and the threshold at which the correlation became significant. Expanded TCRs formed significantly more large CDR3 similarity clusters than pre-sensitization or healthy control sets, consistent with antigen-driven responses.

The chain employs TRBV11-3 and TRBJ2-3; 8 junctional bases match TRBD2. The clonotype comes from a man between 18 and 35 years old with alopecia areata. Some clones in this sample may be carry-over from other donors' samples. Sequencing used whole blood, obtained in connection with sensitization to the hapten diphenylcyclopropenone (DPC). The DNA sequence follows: TGTGCCAGCAGCCCAATCGGGGGGGCAAATACGCAGTATTTT. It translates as CASSPIGGANTQYF. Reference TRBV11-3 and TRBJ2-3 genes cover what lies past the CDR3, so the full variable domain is EAGVVQSPRYKIIEKKQPVAFWCNPISGHNTLYWYLQNLGQGPELLIRYENEEAVDDSQLPKDRFSAERLKGVDSTLKIQPAELGDSAVYLCASSPIGGANTQYFGPGTRLTVL.